The 8 T cell receptor beta chains reported below all come from one sample, sequenced in a study of T cell changes during pregnancy in multiple sclerosis (dated by TCRdb to between 2017 and 2020). Library prep was done by the immunoSEQ multiplex PCR assay. TCRdb retrieved this table from immuneACCESS and kept in-frame rearrangements only. Not all clones are present; in checked studies, unresolved V genes account for under half, and no reason is known for the remainder. A total of roughly 40,000 clones appear in this sample, over 75% of them only once. Approximately 8.4% of the sample belongs to the ten largest clones. Sequenced material: CD8+ T cells from peripheral blood mononuclear cells, taken before pregnancy. These receptors were collected from a female donor with multiple sclerosis, enrolled in a pregnancy study.

V gene TRBV19 combines with J gene TRBJ1-1, with 7 nucleotides matching TRBD1. This CDR3 spans 14 amino acids. Unmatched junction bases numbered 7, after V lost 8 bases and J lost 1 base. Germline loops: CDR1 LNHDA, CDR2 SQIVND (reference sequence). The CDR3 loop is CASGDRVWNTEAFF. The CDR3 bases are TGTGCCAGTGGAGACAGGGTTTGGAACACTGAAGCTTTCTTT.

This chain joins TRBV19 and TRBJ2-1; 8 nucleotides agree with TRBD2. CDR1 and CDR2 from the germline V gene are LNHDA and SQIVND (reference sequence). CDR3 size: 14 residues. The junction had 3 bases not matched to a gene; V was cut back by 5 bases and J by 3 bases. CDR3 sequence (DNA): TGTGCCAGTAGTCTTAGCGGGAACTACAATGAGCAGTTCTTC. Its translation: CASSLSGNYNEQFF.

This chain uses TRBV6-1 with TRBJ2-2, with D hard to call. V gave up 4 bases and J gave up 4 bases, with 13 bases separating them. The CDR3 totals 15 residues. CDR1 and CDR2 from the germline V gene are MNHNS and SASEGT. CDR3 region: CASSGARLFTGELFF. CDR3 DNA: TGTGCCAGCAGTGGGGCTCGCCTGTTCACCGGGGAGCTGTTTTTT.

The gene calls are TRBV30 and TRBJ2-7; maybe TRBD1 (6 bases). This CDR3 is 13 amino acids long. Between the trimmed V and J ends, which lost 3 bases and 2 bases, there was a span of 11 bases. Germline CDR1 GTSNPN, CDR2 SVGIG (reference sequence). The CDR3 region is CAWRGGSTYEQYF. The DNA for the CDR3 is TGTGCCTGGAGAGGGGGATCGACCTACGAGCAGTACTTC.

The chain joins TRBV7-9 to TRBJ2-5; 10 bases agree with TRBD2. V lost 2 bases and J lost 4; bases outside the gene matches: 4. Germline CDR1 SEHNR, CDR2 FQNEAQ (reference sequence). This CDR3 comprises 15 residues. The CDR3 DNA follows: TGTGCCAGCAGCTTAAGCGGGAGGGCGTCAGAGACCCAGTACTTC. Its translation: CASSLSGRASETQYF.

The J gene is TRBJ2-1, the V gene TRBV19, with a possible D match to TRBD2 (5 bases). Trimming stripped 1 base from V and 6 bases from J, with 10 bases between. The CDR3 runs to 14 residues. Germline V gene lookup returns CDR1 LNHDA and CDR2 SQIVND (reference sequence). In DNA form, the CDR3 reads TGTGCCAGTAGTATAGGAGGGCCGATCAATGAGCAGTTCTTC. Protein product: CASSIGGPINEQFF.

J is TRBJ2-1 and V is TRBV28, with 7 bases identical to TRBD2. CDR1 and CDR2 from the germline V gene are MDHEN and SYDVKM. CDR3 length: 15 residues. The V segment lost 6 bases and the J segment 6 bases; nucleotides outside the gene matches: 11. The CDR3 loop is CASSHSGSEINEQFF. The DNA of the CDR3 is TGTGCCAGCAGCCATAGCGGGTCTGAGATCAATGAGCAGTTCTTC.

The chain carries TRBV28 and TRBJ1-5; maybe TRBD1 (6 bases). The length of the CDR3 is 15 residues. Germline V gene lookup returns CDR1 MDHEN and CDR2 SYDVKM. The V end was cut by 6 bases, the J end by 0 bases, with 12 bases between. The CDR3: CASRPQGISNQPQHF. The CDR3 region has the DNA TGTGCCAGCAGACCTCAGGGGATTAGCAATCAGCCCCAGCATTTT. Full variable domain (remainder filled in from reference TRBV28 and TRBJ1-5): DVKVTQSSRYLVKRTGEKVFLECVQDMDHENMFWYRQDPGLGLRLIYFSYDVKMKEKGDIPEGYSVSREKKERFSLILESASTNQTSMYLCASRPQGISNQPQHFGDGTRLSIL.